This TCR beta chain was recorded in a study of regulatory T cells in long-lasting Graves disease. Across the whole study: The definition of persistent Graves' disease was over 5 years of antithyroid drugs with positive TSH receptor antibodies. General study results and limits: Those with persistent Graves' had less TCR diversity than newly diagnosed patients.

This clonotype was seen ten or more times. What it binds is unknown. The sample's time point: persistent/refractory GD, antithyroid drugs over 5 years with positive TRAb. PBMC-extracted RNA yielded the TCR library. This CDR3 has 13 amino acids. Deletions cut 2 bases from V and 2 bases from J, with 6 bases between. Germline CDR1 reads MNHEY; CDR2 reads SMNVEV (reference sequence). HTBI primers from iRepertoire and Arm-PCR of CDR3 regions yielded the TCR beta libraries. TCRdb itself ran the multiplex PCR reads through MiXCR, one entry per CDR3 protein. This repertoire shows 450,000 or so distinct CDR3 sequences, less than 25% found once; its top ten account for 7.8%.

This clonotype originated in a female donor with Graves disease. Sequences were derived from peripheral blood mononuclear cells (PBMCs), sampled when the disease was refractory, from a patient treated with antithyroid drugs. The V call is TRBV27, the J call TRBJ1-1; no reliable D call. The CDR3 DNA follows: TGTGCCAGCAGTTTAAACCTTAACACTGAAGCTTTCTTT. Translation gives CASSLNLNTEAFF.